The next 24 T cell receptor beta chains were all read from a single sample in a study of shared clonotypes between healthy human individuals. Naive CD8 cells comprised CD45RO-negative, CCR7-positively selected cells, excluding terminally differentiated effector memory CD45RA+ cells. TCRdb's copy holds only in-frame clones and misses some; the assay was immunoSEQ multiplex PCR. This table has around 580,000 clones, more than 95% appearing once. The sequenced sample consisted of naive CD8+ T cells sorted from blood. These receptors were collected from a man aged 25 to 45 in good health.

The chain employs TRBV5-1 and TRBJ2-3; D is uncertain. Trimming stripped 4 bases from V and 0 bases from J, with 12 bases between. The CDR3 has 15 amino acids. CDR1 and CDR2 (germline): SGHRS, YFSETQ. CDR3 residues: CASSEYPSSTDTQYF. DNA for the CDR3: TGCGCCAGCAGCGAATATCCTTCTAGCACAGATACGCAGTATTTT.

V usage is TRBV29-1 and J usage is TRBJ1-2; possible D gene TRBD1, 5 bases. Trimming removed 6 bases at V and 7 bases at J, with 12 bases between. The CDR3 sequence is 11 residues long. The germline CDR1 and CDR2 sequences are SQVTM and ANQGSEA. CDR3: CSVPTRGGYTF. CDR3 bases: TGCAGCGTGCCCACAAGGGGTGGCTACACCTTC.

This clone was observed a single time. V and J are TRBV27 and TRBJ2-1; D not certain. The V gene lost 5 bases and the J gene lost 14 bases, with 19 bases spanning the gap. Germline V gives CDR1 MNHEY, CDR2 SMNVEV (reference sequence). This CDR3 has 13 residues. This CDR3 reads CASSPSPGVWEFF. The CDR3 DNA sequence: TGTGCCAGCAGTCCTTCCCCGGGCGTATGGGAGTTCTTC.

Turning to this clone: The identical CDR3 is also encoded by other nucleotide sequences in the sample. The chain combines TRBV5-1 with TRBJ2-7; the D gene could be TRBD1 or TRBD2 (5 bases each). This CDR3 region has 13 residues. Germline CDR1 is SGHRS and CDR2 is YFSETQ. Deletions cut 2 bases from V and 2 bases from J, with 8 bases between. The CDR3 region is CASSLGTTYEQYF. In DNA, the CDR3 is TGCGCCAGCAGCTTAGGGACCACCTACGAGCAGTACTTC.

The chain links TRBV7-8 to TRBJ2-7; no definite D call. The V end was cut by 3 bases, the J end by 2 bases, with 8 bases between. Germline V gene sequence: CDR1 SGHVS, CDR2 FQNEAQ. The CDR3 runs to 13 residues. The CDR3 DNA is TGTGCCAGCAGCTTGCAGAATACCTACGAGCAGTACTTC. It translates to CASSLQNTYEQYF.

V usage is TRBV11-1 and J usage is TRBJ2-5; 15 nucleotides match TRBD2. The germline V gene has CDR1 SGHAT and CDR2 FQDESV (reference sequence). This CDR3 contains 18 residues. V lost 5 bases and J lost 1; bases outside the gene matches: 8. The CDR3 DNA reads TGTGCCAGCAGCCCAGGACTAGCGGGAGGGGTATCCCAAGAGACCCAGTACTTC. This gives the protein CASSPGLAGGVSQETQYF.

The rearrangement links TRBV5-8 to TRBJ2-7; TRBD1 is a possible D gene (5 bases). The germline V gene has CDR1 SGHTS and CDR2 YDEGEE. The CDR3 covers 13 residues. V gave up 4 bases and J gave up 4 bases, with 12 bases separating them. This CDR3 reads CASSGAAWYEQYF. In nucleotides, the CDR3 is TGTGCCAGCAGCGGGGCAGCTTGGTACGAGCAGTACTTC.

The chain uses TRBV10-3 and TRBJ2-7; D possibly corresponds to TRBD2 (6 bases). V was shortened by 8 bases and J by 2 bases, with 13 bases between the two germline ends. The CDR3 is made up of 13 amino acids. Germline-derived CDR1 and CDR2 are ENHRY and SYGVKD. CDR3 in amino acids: CAISGGEAYEQYF. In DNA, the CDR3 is TGTGCCATCTCCGGCGGGGAAGCCTACGAGCAGTACTTC.

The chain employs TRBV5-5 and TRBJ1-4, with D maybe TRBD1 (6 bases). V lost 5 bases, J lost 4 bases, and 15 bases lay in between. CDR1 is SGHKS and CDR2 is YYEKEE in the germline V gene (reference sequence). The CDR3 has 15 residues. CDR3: CASRPLDSFNEKLFF. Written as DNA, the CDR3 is TGTGCCAGCAGACCCCTGGACAGCTTTAATGAAAAACTGTTTTTT.

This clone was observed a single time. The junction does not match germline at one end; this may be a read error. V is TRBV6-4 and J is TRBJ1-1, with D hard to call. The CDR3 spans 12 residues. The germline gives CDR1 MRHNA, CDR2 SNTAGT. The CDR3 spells CASRDSSMYAFF. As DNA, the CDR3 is TGTGCCAGCAGGGACTCCTCAATGTATGCTTTCTTT.

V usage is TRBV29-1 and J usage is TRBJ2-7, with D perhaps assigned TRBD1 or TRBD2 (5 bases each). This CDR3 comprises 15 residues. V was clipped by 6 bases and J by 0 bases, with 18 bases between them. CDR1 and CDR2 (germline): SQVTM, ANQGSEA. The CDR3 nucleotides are TGCAGCGTGACCCCGATCGGGGCCAGCTCCTACGAGCAGTACTTC. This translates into CSVTPIGASSYEQYF.

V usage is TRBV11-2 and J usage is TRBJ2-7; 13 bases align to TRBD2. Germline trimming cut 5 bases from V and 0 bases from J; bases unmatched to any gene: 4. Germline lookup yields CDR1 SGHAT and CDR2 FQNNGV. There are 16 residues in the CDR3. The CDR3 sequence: CASSRTSGSSSYEQYF. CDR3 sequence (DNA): TGTGCCAGCAGCCGGACTAGCGGGAGTAGCTCCTACGAGCAGTACTTC.

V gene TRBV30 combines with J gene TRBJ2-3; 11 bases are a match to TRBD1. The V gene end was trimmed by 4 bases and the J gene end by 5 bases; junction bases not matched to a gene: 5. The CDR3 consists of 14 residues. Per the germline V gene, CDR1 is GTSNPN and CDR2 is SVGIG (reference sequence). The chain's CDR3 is CAWMDRGRRDTQYF. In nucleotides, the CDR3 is TGTGCCTGGATGGACAGGGGGCGCCGAGATACGCAGTATTTT.

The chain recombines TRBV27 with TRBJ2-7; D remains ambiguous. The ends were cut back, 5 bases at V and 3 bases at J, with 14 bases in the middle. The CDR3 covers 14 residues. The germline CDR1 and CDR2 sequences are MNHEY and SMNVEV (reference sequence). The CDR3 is CASSHSAVGYEQYF. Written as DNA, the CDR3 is TGTGCCAGCAGTCACTCCGCCGTAGGCTACGAGCAGTACTTC.

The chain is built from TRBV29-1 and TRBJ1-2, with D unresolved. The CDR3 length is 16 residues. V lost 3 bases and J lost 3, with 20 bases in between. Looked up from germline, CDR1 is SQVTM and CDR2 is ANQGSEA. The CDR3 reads CSVDAHTPVGDYGYTF. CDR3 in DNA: TGCAGCGTTGATGCACACACTCCCGTTGGGGACTATGGCTACACCTTC.

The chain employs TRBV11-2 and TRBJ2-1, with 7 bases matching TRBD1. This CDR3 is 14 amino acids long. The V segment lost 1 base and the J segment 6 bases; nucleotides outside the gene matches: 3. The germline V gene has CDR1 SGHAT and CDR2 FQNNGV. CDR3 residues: CASSLGGQINEQFF. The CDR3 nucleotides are TGTGCCAGCAGCTTAGGGGGACAGATCAATGAGCAGTTCTTC.

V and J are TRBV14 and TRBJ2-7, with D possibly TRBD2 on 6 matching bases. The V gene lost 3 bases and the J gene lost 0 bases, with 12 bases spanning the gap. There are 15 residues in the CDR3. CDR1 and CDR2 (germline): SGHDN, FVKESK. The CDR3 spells CASSQVGGDSYEQYF. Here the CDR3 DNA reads TGTGCCAGCAGCCAGGTGGGCGGGGACTCCTACGAGCAGTACTTC.

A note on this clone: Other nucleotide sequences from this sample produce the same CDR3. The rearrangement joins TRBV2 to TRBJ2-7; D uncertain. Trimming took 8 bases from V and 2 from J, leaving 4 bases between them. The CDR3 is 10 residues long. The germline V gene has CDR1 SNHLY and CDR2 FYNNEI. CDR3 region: CASGAYEQYF. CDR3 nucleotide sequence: TGTGCCAGCGGAGCCTACGAGCAGTACTTC.

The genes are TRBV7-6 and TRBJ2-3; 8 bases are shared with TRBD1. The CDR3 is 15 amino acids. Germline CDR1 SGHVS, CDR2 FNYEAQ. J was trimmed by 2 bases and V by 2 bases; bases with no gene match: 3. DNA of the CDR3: TGTGCCAGCAGCTTAAGGGGACAGGCCACAGATACGCAGTATTTT. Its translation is CASSLRGQATDTQYF.

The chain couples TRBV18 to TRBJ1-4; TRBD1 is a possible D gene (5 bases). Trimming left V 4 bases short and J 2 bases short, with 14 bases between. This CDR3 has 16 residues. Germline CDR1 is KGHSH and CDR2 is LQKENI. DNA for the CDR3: TGTGCCAGCTCACTAAATCGGGGGAGCACTAATGAAAAACTGTTTTTT. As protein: CASSLNRGSTNEKLFF.

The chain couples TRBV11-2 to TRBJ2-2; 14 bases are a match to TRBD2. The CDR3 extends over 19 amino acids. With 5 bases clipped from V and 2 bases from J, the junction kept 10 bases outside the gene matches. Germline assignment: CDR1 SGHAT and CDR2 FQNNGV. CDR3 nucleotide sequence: TGTGCCAGCAGCGACGGGACTAGCGGGAGAAGTGTCAACACCGGGGAGCTGTTTTTT. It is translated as CASSDGTSGRSVNTGELFF.

CDR3 bases: TGTGCCAGCAGCATGTGGACAGGAGACCCGCCCGAGCAGTACTTC. Translated, it gives CASSMWTGDPPEQYF. This sequence joins TRBV7-8 and TRBJ2-7; TRBD1 agrees at 7 bases. The CDR3 totals 15 residues. Germline CDR1 SGHVS, CDR2 FQNEAQ. Losses at the gene ends were 5 bases for V and 6 bases for J; bases not matched to a gene: 13.

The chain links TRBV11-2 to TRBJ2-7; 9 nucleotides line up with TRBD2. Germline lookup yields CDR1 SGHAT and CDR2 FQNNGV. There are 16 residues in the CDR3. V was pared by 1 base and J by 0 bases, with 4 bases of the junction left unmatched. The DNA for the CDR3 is TGTGCCAGCAGCTTAGCGTTTAGCGGGAGCTCCTACGAGCAGTACTTC. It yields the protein CASSLAFSGSSYEQYF.

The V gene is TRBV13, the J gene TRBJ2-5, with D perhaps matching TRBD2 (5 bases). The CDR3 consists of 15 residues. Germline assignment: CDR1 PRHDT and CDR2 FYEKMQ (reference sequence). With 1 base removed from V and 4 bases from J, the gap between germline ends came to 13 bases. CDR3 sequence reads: CASSLAEEVGETQYF. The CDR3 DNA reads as TGTGCCAGCAGCTTAGCGGAGGAGGTGGGAGAGACCCAGTACTTC.